The 11 T cell receptor beta chains presented below share a single source sample, sequenced in a study of T-cell reconstitution after alpha-beta-depleted transplantation in children. For TCRbeta, the library was prepared with unique molecular identifiers. One entry per CDR3 protein results from TCRdb running MiXCR on the PCR reads. The sample has around 410,000 distinct CDR3 sequences, approximately 11% seen once. The specimen comprised PBMCs from the stem cell graft donor, sampled from the stem cell graft. The receptor set was obtained from a human donor who donated a stem cell graft to a child with acute myeloid leukemia.

The table lists this clonotype with a few counts. The rearrangement joins TRBV9 to TRBJ1-1, with a tentative D call TRBD1 (5 bases). The germline V gene has CDR1 SGDLS and CDR2 YYNGEE. With 3 bases removed from V and 5 bases from J, the gap between germline ends came to 11 bases. The CDR3 extends over 13 amino acids. CDR3 region: CASSDEGSTEAFF. The CDR3 DNA reads as TGTGCCAGCAGCGATGAGGGGTCGACTGAAGCTTTCTTT.

This clonotype has a handful of counts. This chain uses TRBV6-5 with TRBJ1-2; D is uncertain. The CDR3 extends over 14 amino acids. V lost 2 bases, J lost 8 bases, and 15 bases lay in between. CDR1 and CDR2 (germline): MNHEY, SVGAGI. The CDR3: CASSYRQSAGGYTF. The CDR3, as DNA: TGTGCCAGCAGTTACCGTCAGTCGGCGGGAGGCTACACCTTC.

The rearrangement joins TRBV5-1 to TRBJ2-6, with unresolved D. Germline CDR1 SGHRS, CDR2 YFSETQ. V lost 0 bases to trimming and J lost 1 base, with 11 bases between them. The CDR3 loop spans 17 amino acids. The CDR3 DNA follows: TGCGCCAGCAGCTTGGTGGAGAGGACGTCTGGGGCCAACGTCCTGACTTTC. Its protein is CASSLVERTSGANVLTF. The full variable domain, in which reference TRBV5-1 and TRBJ2-6 provide the parts outside the CDR3, is KAGVTQTPRYLIKTRGQQVTLSCSPISGHRSVSWYQQTPGQGLQFLFEYFSETQRNKGNFPGRFSGRQFSNSRSEMNVSTLELGDSALYLCASSLVERTSGANVLTFGAGSRLTVL.

This clonotype has ten or more counts. This chain joins TRBV20-1 and TRBJ2-1; D remains ambiguous. V lost 1 base, J lost 6 bases, and 13 bases lay in between. Germline V CDR1 and CDR2: DFQATT, SNEGSKA (reference sequence). The CDR3 covers 14 residues. The CDR3 bases are TGCAGTGCTAGAGGCTCAGTAGTTTCCAATGAGCAGTTCTTC. Translation gives CSARGSVVSNEQFF.

This clonotype has just a few counts. The chain joins TRBV6-2 or TRBV6-3 to TRBJ2-1; TRBD1 matches at 7 bases. The V and J ends lost 6 bases and 3 bases, in that order; junction bases with no gene match: 2. The CDR3 has 13 residues. The germline CDR1 and CDR2 sequences are MNHEY and SVGEGT. CDR3 amino acids: CASSQGVYNEQFF. The CDR3 DNA sequence: TGTGCCAGCAGCCAGGGGGTCTACAATGAGCAGTTCTTC.

In this sample, this clonotype turned up a few times. The CDR3 is CASSPTGPYTGELFF. The CDR3 DNA reads TGTGCCAGCAGTCCTACCGGGCCCTACACCGGGGAGCTGTTTTTT. The J gene is TRBJ2-2, the V gene TRBV12-3 or TRBV12-4; D gene unclear. With 5 bases removed from V and 3 bases from J, the gap between germline ends came to 13 bases. This CDR3 region has 15 residues.

Ten or more counts support this clonotype. The genes are TRBV20-1 and TRBJ2-2; the match to TRBD2 covers 8 bases. CDR1 DFQATT and CDR2 SNEGSKA come from the germline V gene (reference sequence). The CDR3 covers 15 residues. Trimming removed 5 bases from V and 6 bases from J; junction bases left unmatched: 11. The CDR3 DNA sequence: TGCAGTGCTTCACACACGACTAGCGTTGCCGGGGAGCTGTTTTTT. This sequence encodes CSASHTTSVAGELFF.

This clonotype was counted at least ten times. The DNA for the CDR3 is TGTGCCAGCAGTTCCGGGGGCCGGGGGCCCCAGCATTTT. Encoded protein: CASSSGGRGPQHF. This chain joins TRBV12-3 or TRBV12-4 and TRBJ1-5; D may be TRBD1 (6 bases). CDR3 length: 13 amino acids. V lost 4 bases and J 9 bases, leaving 13 bases between the germline ends.

This clonotype was found a few times. An end of the junction does not agree with germline; a read error may underlie this. The V and J genes are TRBV7-7 and TRBJ2-1; unclear D gene. The CDR3 extends over 13 amino acids. Germline assignment: CDR1 SSHAT and CDR2 FNYEAQ (reference sequence). CDR3 loop: CASSLGHANEQFF. The CDR3 DNA follows: TGTGCTAGCAGCTTAGGTCACGCTAATGAGCAGTTCTTC.

The chain uses TRBV5-6 and TRBJ2-5; D uncertain. This CDR3 is built from 15 residues. The germline V and J ends were trimmed by 4 bases and 1 base, with 14 bases remaining between them. CDR1 and CDR2 from the germline V gene are SGHDT and YYEEEE. The CDR3 bases are TGTGCCAGCAGCCAGCAGGCGCAGCTCCAAGAGACCCAGTACTTC. Translating it yields CASSQQAQLQETQYF. Together with reference TRBV5-6 and TRBJ2-5, the CDR3 gives the full variable domain: DAGVTQSPTHLIKTRGQQVTLRCSPKSGHDTVSWYQQALGQGPQFIFQYYEEEERQRGNFPDRFSGHQFPNYSSELNVNALLLGDSALYLCASSQQAQLQETQYFGPGTRLLVL.

This clonotype appeared many times. The chain employs TRBV4-1 and TRBJ2-2, with 14 bases aligning to TRBD2. Per the germline V gene, CDR1 is MGHRA and CDR2 is YSYEKL. The CDR3 is 17 amino acids. Unmatched junction bases numbered 3, after V lost 2 bases and J lost 4 bases. The CDR3 here is CASSQQGLAGGTGELFF. The CDR3 DNA is TGCGCCAGCAGCCAACAAGGACTAGCGGGGGGCACCGGGGAGCTGTTTTTT.